This T cell receptor beta chain appears in the sequencing data of a study of blood T cell repertoires in COVID-19. This CDR3 is 16 amino acids long. The germline V gene has CDR1 LGHDT and CDR2 YNNKEL (reference sequence). The ends lost 3 bases at V and 7 bases at J; junction bases unmatched: 8. In the source study's methods: How many nucleated cells were present was estimated from reference gene primer amplification. Assay used: immunoSEQ multiplex PCR; TCRdb lists only in-frame clones, some missing. V and J calls plus clone size are reproduced from that table; the DNA served to infer D and trimming. The sample lists roughly 150,000 clones, 60% to 85% occurring once.

The sequence was obtained from a man aged 55 to 70 with acute or convalescent COVID-19. This chain joins TRBV3-1 (or the pseudogene TRBV3-2) and TRBJ2-1, with 11 positions matching TRBD1. Sequencing was carried out using peripheral blood. The DNA of the CDR3 is TGTGCCAGCAGCCAGGTTAGGACAGGGGGCCTGAATGAGCAGTTCTTC. It specifies CASSQVRTGGLNEQFF.